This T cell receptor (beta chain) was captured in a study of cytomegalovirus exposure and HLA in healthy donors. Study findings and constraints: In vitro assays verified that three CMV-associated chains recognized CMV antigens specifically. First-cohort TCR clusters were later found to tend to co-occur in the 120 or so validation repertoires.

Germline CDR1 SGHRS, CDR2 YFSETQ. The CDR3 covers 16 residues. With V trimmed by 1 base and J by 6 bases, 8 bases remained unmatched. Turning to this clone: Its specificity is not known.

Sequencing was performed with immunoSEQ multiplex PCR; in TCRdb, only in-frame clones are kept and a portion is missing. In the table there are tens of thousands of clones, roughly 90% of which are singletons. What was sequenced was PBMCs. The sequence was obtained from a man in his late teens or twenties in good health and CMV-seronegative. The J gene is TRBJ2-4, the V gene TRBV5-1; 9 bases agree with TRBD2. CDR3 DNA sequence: TGCGCCAGCAGCTTGCCGGCGGGAGGGCCTCCAAACATTCAGTACTTC. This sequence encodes CASSLPAGGPPNIQYF.